The 17 T cell receptor beta chains listed next were all sequenced from one sample in a study of T-cell memory formation after mild COVID-19. One entry per CDR3 protein results from TCRdb running MiXCR on the 5' RACE reads. The sample consists of about 110,000 distinct CDR3 sequences, roughly 14% of them appearing once. Input material: PBMCs or a T cell subset sorted from them (not recorded which). The receptors were gathered from a man younger than 30 who had mild COVID-19 (a few samples of this study predate the infection). Cell type and time point are not known.

This clonotype came up a few times. This sequence joins TRBV5-1 and TRBJ1-3, with 8 bases identical to TRBD1. Trimming at V came to 4 bases and at J to 0 bases, leaving 3 bases not matched to a gene. The CDR3 consists of 15 residues. The germline CDR1 and CDR2 sequences are SGHRS and YFSETQ. This chain's CDR3 is CASSRTGSSGNTIYF. The DNA for the CDR3 is TGCGCCAGCAGCCGGACAGGGAGCTCTGGAAACACCATATATTTT.

In its sample, this clonotype was seen a few times. The V call is TRBV11-2, the J call TRBJ2-1; 13 nucleotides line up with TRBD2. Germline CDR1 is SGHAT and CDR2 is FQNNGV. Trimming at V came to 6 bases and at J to 0 bases, leaving 5 bases not matched to a gene. This CDR3 contains 17 residues. The CDR3 nucleotides are TGTGCCAGCAGGGGACTAGCGGGGAAGAGCTCCTACAATGAGCAGTTCTTC. Its protein is CASRGLAGKSSYNEQFF.

As concerns this clonotype: Relative to the germline gene, one junction end is altered; a read error may explain this. The CDR3 here is CASSLARTANQHQHF. The DNA for the CDR3 is TGTGCCAGCAGTTTAGCGCGGACAGCCAATCAGCACCAGCATTTT. The chain joins TRBV12-3 or TRBV12-4 to TRBJ1-5, with a tentative D call TRBD1 (6 bases). The CDR3 contains 15 residues.

This chain links TRBV19 with TRBJ2-7; maybe TRBD1 (6 bases). Trimming removed 3 bases from V and 5 bases from J, with 11 bases in between. Germline loops: CDR1 LNHDA, CDR2 SQIVND (reference sequence). The CDR3 covers 13 residues. The CDR3 loop is CASSIIGGDEQYF. CDR3 DNA: TGTGCCAGTAGTATTATTGGGGGCGACGAGCAGTACTTC.

J is TRBJ1-5 and V is TRBV6-6; D ambiguous. Trimming pared 0 bases from V and 3 bases from J, leaving 12 bases between. The CDR3 has 16 residues. From germline, CDR1 is MNHNY and CDR2 SVGAGI (reference sequence). The CDR3 is CASSYSARWTNQPQHF. The CDR3 DNA sequence: TGTGCCAGCAGTTACTCAGCCAGGTGGACCAATCAGCCCCAGCATTTT.

The sample holds a few counts of this clonotype. V is TRBV7-3 and J is TRBJ1-1; the match to TRBD1 covers 11 bases. This CDR3 has 16 amino acids. Germline loops: CDR1 SGHTA, CDR2 FQGTGA. The ends lost 4 bases at V and 0 bases at J; junction bases unmatched: 4. CDR3 amino acids: CASSWTGGGMNTEAFF. Written as DNA, the CDR3 is TGTGCCAGCAGCTGGACAGGGGGCGGGATGAACACTGAAGCTTTCTTT. Looking up the rest from reference TRBV7-3 and TRBJ1-1 gives the full variable domain: GAGVSQTPSNKVTEKGKYVELRCDPISGHTALYWYRQSLGQGPEFLIYFQGTGAADDSGLPNDRFFAVRPEGSVSTLKIQRTERGDSAVYLCASSWTGGGMNTEAFFGQGTRLTVV.

There are a few counts of this clonotype. The V call is TRBV11-2, the J call TRBJ2-2; TRBD2 matches 10 bases. Germline V gene sequence: CDR1 SGHAT, CDR2 FQNNGV. The V and J ends lost 5 bases and 1 base, in that order; junction bases with no gene match: 13. This CDR3 region has 19 residues. The CDR3: CASSTGASSGGRNTGELFF. Written as DNA, the CDR3 is TGTGCCAGCAGCACAGGGGCATCTAGCGGGGGACGGAACACCGGGGAGCTGTTTTTT.

In its sample, this clonotype was seen many times. The chain has TRBV11-2 and TRBJ2-7, with TRBD1 matching over 7 bases. This CDR3 is 12 amino acids long. The V gene end was trimmed by 5 bases and the J gene end by 6 bases; junction bases not matched to a gene: 4. The germline V gene has CDR1 SGHAT and CDR2 FQNNGV. CDR3 sequence (DNA): TGTGCCAGCAGCCGTACAGGGGCCGAGCAGTACTTC. Amino acids: CASSRTGAEQYF.

The chain has TRBV3-1 and TRBJ2-5, with D possibly being TRBD1 (5 bases). Trimming stripped 3 bases from V and 3 bases from J, with 5 bases between. The germline V gene encodes CDR1 LGHDT and CDR2 YNNKEL (reference sequence). This CDR3 region has 12 residues. The CDR3: CASSQTEETQYF. CDR3 coding DNA: TGTGCCAGCAGCCAGACAGAAGAGACCCAGTACTTC.

The V and J genes are TRBV20-1 and TRBJ1-1, with TRBD1 matching 11 bases. This CDR3 has 15 residues. The germline V gene has CDR1 DFQATT and CDR2 SNEGSKA (reference sequence). Trimming removed 6 bases from V and 4 bases from J; junction bases left unmatched: 10. CDR3 sequence: CSAPDRGQVVTEAFF. CDR3 DNA: TGCAGTGCACCGGACAGGGGGCAGGTCGTCACTGAAGCTTTCTTT.

The chain employs TRBV6-2 or TRBV6-3 and TRBJ2-3; D is undetermined. CDR1 is MNHEY and CDR2 is SVGEGT in the germline V gene. This CDR3 has 12 residues. V was cut by 8 bases and J by 3 bases, with 9 bases left in between. CDR3 sequence (DNA): TGTGCCAGCGGAACTCTTACAGATACGCAGTATTTT. Protein product: CASGTLTDTQYF.

The chain is built from TRBV7-9 and TRBJ1-2; 12 bases align to TRBD1. The J segment lost 8 bases and the V segment lost 5 bases, leaving 9 bases of the junction unmatched. The CDR3 sequence is 15 residues long. CDR1 SEHNR and CDR2 FQNEAQ come from the germline V gene (reference sequence). CDR3 sequence (DNA): TGTGCCAGCAGCCGGCCGGGACAGGGGGCGTGGGGCTACACCTTC. Its protein product is CASSRPGQGAWGYTF. Together with reference TRBV7-9 and TRBJ1-2, the CDR3 gives the full variable domain: DTGVSQNPRHKITKRGQNVTFRCDPISEHNRLYWYRQTLGQGPEFLTYFQNEAQLEKSRLLSDRFSAERPKGSFSTLEIQRTEQGDSAMYLCASSRPGQGAWGYTFGSGTRLTVV.

This clonotype was counted at least ten times. The rearrangement links TRBV27 to TRBJ2-7, with a weak D call TRBD2 (5 bases). V lost 10 bases, J lost 1 base, and 14 bases lay in between. Germline values: CDR1 MNHEY, CDR2 SMNVEV (reference sequence). The CDR3 is made up of 13 amino acids. The CDR3 bases are TGTGCCACGCGGACTGGCTTTTCCTACGAGCAGTACTTC. Its protein product is CATRTGFSYEQYF.

The chain has TRBV5-1 and TRBJ1-2, with 8 bases aligning to TRBD1. V shed 5 bases, J shed 3 bases, and the junction held 6 bases outside the gene matches. Germline V gene data show CDR1 as SGHRS and CDR2 as YFSETQ. The CDR3 extends over 14 amino acids. In DNA, the CDR3 is TGCGCCAGCAGTTCTATGGACAGGGACTATGGCTACACCTTC. It yields the protein CASSSMDRDYGYTF.

There are a few counts of this clonotype. The chain employs TRBV18 and TRBJ2-5; unclear D gene. This CDR3 region has 15 residues. From germline, CDR1 is KGHSH and CDR2 LQKENI. The V and J ends lost 0 bases and 2 bases respectively, with 10 bases between them. CDR3 sequence: CASSPPIRDQETQYF. Here the CDR3 DNA reads TGTGCCAGCTCACCACCGATTAGGGATCAAGAGACCCAGTACTTC.

This clonotype was seen ten or more times. The chain recombines TRBV6-6 with TRBJ2-5; 8 bases align to TRBD1. The germline gives CDR1 MNHNY, CDR2 SVGAGI (reference sequence). This CDR3 is 14 amino acids long. Germline trimming cut 6 bases from V and 5 bases from J; bases unmatched to any gene: 8. CDR3: CASSSGGWYETQYF. CDR3 in DNA: TGTGCCAGCAGCTCAGGGGGCTGGTATGAGACCCAGTACTTC.

In its sample, this clonotype was seen many times. This sequence joins TRBV4-3 and TRBJ1-5; D may be TRBD1 (5 bases). The V gene lost 2 bases and the J gene lost 10 bases, with 12 bases spanning the gap. This CDR3 is built from 13 residues. Germline CDR1 LGHNA, CDR2 YSLEER. CDR3 protein: CASSQLQGKPQHF. As DNA, the CDR3 is TGCGCCAGCAGCCAATTGCAGGGTAAACCCCAGCATTTT.